One sample yielded the 26 T cell receptor beta chains listed below, sequenced in a study of cytomegalovirus exposure and HLA in healthy donors. Amplification used 60 Vbeta primers and 13 Jbeta primers. Some clones are missing from TCRdb's copy, which holds only in-frame ones; the method was immunoSEQ multiplex PCR. The table lists 90,000 to 120,000 clones, around two thirds of them singletons. Sample: PBMCs. The receptors were sampled from a middle-aged man in good health and CMV-seropositive.

The chain couples TRBV9 to TRBJ2-2; 10 bases agree with TRBD2. V gave up 7 bases and J gave up 9 bases; unmatched junction bases: 9. The CDR3 runs 14 residues. Germline V gene sequence: CDR1 SGDLS, CDR2 YYNGEE. DNA for the CDR3: TGTGCCAGCGGAAAGCGGGAGGGCGAGAGGGAGCTGTTTTTT. Amino acids: CASGKREGERELFF. Looking up the rest from reference TRBV9 and TRBJ2-2 gives the full variable domain: DSGVTQTPKHLITATGQRVTLRCSPRSGDLSVYWYQQSLDQGLQFLIQYYNGEERAKGNILERFSAQQFPDLHSELNLSSLELGDSALYFCASGKREGERELFFGEGSRLTVL.

The chain carries TRBV15 and TRBJ1-4, with 10 bases aligning to TRBD1. The germline V gene has CDR1 LNHNV and CDR2 YYDKDF (reference sequence). CDR3 size: 14 residues. The J segment lost 6 bases and the V segment lost 8 bases, leaving 6 bases of the junction unmatched. The CDR3 nucleotides are TGTGCCACCGCAACCGGGACAGGGGATGAAAAACTGTTTTTT. Its protein product is CATATGTGDEKLFF.

The chain has TRBV28 and TRBJ2-7; D perhaps matches TRBD1 (5 bases). This CDR3 has 12 amino acids. The germline CDR1 and CDR2 sequences are MDHEN and SYDVKM. The germline V and J ends were trimmed by 6 bases and 4 bases, with 10 bases remaining between them. The CDR3 coding sequence is TGTGCCAGCAGCCCGGACATTTACGAGCAGTACTTC. The encoded protein is CASSPDIYEQYF.

The chain combines TRBV14 with TRBJ1-1; D perhaps matches TRBD1 (5 bases). The CDR3 runs to 15 residues. The germline CDR1 and CDR2 sequences are SGHDN and FVKESK. Trimming took 2 bases from V and 4 from J, leaving 14 bases between them. The CDR3 coding sequence is TGTGCCAGCAGCCAATTTCTTGGAAGGGGCACTGAAGCTTTCTTT. Translating it yields CASSQFLGRGTEAFF.

The chain carries TRBV5-8 and TRBJ2-5; the match to TRBD2 covers 10 bases. The CDR3 extends over 13 amino acids. The germline V gene encodes CDR1 SGHTS and CDR2 YDEGEE. Germline trimming cut 8 bases from V and 9 bases from J; bases unmatched to any gene: 10. CDR3 sequence reads: CARGGLAGVAQYF. The CDR3 DNA reads as TGTGCCAGAGGGGGGCTAGCGGGAGTAGCCCAGTACTTC.

The chain is built from TRBV5-1 and TRBJ2-7; 7 nucleotides match TRBD1. The V and J ends lost 0 bases and 2 bases, in that order; junction bases with no gene match: 5. Germline V gene sequence: CDR1 SGHRS, CDR2 YFSETQ. The CDR3 runs 15 residues. CDR3 bases: TGCGCCAGCAGCTTGGAAGGGACAGTTGCCTACGAGCAGTACTTC. Translation: CASSLEGTVAYEQYF.

This chain links TRBV4-1 with TRBJ2-1, with TRBD2 matching over 10 bases. The CDR3 is 15 residues long. Trimming at V came to 7 bases and at J to 4 bases, leaving 7 bases not matched to a gene. CDR1 MGHRA and CDR2 YSYEKL come from the germline V gene. The CDR3 nucleotides read TGCGCCAGCAAATTAGGACTAGCGGAGTACAATGAGCAGTTCTTC. The encoded protein is CASKLGLAEYNEQFF.

Remarks on this clone: A read error may account for a junction end that differs from germline. The J gene is TRBJ2-7, the V gene TRBV7-9; maybe TRBD2 (5 bases). The CDR3 length is 15 residues. Per the germline V gene, CDR1 is SEHNR and CDR2 is FQNEAQ (reference sequence). The CDR3 loop reads CSSSSPPEGGHEQYF. The DNA of the CDR3 is TGTTCCAGCAGCTCCCCGCCCGAGGGTGGCCACGAGCAGTACTTC.

The chain couples TRBV7-3 to TRBJ2-5; maybe TRBD1 (6 bases). The CDR3 contains 13 residues. Germline CDR1 reads SGHTA; CDR2 reads FQGTGA. Trimming cost V 2 bases and J 5 bases, with 9 bases left between them. CDR3 DNA: TGTGCCAGCAGCTTAGGGGGCGGGGAGACCCAGTACTTC. This translates into CASSLGGGETQYF.

The V gene is TRBV19, the J gene TRBJ2-7; 7 positions agree with TRBD1. CDR1 is LNHDA and CDR2 is SQIVND in the germline V gene (reference sequence). The length of the CDR3 is 14 residues. Trimming at V came to 2 bases and at J to 3 bases, leaving 4 bases not matched to a gene. The CDR3 coding sequence is TGTGCCAGTAGTATATCCCAGGGGGACTACGAGCAGTACTTC. Translating it yields CASSISQGDYEQYF.

This chain uses TRBV9 with TRBJ2-2; D possibly corresponds to TRBD1 (5 bases). Trimming removed 4 bases at V and 3 bases at J, with 13 bases between. CDR1 and CDR2 from the germline V gene are SGDLS and YYNGEE. This CDR3 has 15 residues. The CDR3 sequence: CASSPRTFHTGELFF. The CDR3, as DNA: TGTGCCAGCAGCCCTAGGACATTTCACACCGGGGAGCTGTTTTTT.

The chain links TRBV29-1 to TRBJ2-1, with D tentatively TRBD1 (7 bases). The CDR3 covers 13 residues. CDR1 is SQVTM and CDR2 is ANQGSEA in the germline V gene. V was clipped by 7 bases and J by 4 bases, with 14 bases between them. The CDR3 DNA reads TGCAGCGCCCGGAGGGGGCGATACAATGAGCAGTTCTTC. Encoded protein: CSARRGRYNEQFF.

This clone was seen once. V and J are TRBV10-3 and TRBJ1-2, with 7 bases aligning to TRBD1. The germline V gene encodes CDR1 ENHRY and CDR2 SYGVKD. The length of the CDR3 is 16 residues. After removal of 0 bases from V and 4 bases from J, the junction contained 8 bases not matched to a gene. This CDR3 reads CAISESTTGVLYGYTF. The CDR3 nucleotides read TGTGCCATCAGTGAGTCGACAACAGGGGTCCTCTATGGCTACACCTTC.

This clone was observed a few times. This rearrangement joins TRBV6-5 to TRBJ2-7; possibly TRBD2 for D (6 bases). Germline CDR1 and CDR2: MNHEY and SVGAGI. V was pared by 5 bases and J by 3 bases, with 11 bases between. The CDR3 runs to 13 residues. The CDR3 spells CASSVGTFYEQYF. CDR3 DNA: TGTGCCAGCAGTGTTGGGACTTTCTACGAGCAGTACTTC.

The chain joins TRBV2 to TRBJ1-4; tentative D call: TRBD1 (6 bases). Per germline, CDR1 SNHLY and CDR2 FYNNEI. The CDR3 totals 14 residues. Trimming took 6 bases from V and 1 from J, leaving 9 bases between them. The CDR3 region is CASSRGGTNEKLFF. CDR3 bases: TGTGCCAGCAGCAGAGGGGGAACTAATGAAAAACTGTTTTTT.

This chain joins TRBV10-3 and TRBJ2-7; D is perhaps TRBD1 (6 bases). Germline V lookup: CDR1 ENHRY, CDR2 SYGVKD. The CDR3 has 14 residues. Trimming stripped 2 bases from V and 6 bases from J, with 14 bases between. The DNA of the CDR3 is TGTGCCATCAGTGAGCCTGTACAGGGTTCCGAGCAGTACTTC. This gives the protein CAISEPVQGSEQYF.

The J gene is TRBJ1-2, the V gene TRBV28; maybe TRBD1 (6 bases). Between the trimmed V and J ends, which lost 7 bases and 1 base, there was a span of 13 bases. The CDR3 extends over 14 amino acids. The germline V gene has CDR1 MDHEN and CDR2 SYDVKM. The CDR3 sequence: CASTVQGNNYGYTF. In DNA, the CDR3 is TGTGCCAGCACGGTACAGGGAAATAACTATGGCTACACCTTC.

The chain carries TRBV5-1 and TRBJ2-3, with D perhaps TRBD2 (6 bases). CDR1 and CDR2 from the germline V gene are SGHRS and YFSETQ. The CDR3 is 13 amino acids. The V end was cut by 4 bases, the J end by 4 bases, with 10 bases between. The CDR3 region is CASSPGGSDTQYF. In DNA form, the CDR3 reads TGCGCCAGCAGCCCCGGAGGGTCAGATACGCAGTATTTT.

This clone appeared a few times. This chain uses TRBV7-4 with TRBJ1-3, with TRBD1 as a possible D gene (5 bases). The CDR3 totals 17 residues. V was shortened by 1 base and J by 0 bases, with 13 bases between the two germline ends. The germline gives CDR1 SGHVT, CDR2 SQSDAQ. CDR3 loop: CASSLGRAGHSGNTIYF. Written as DNA, the CDR3 is TGTGCCAGCAGCTTAGGACGCGCGGGGCACTCTGGAAACACCATATATTTT.

This clone has more than one count but fewer than ten. The genes are TRBV2 and TRBJ2-3, with 15 bases identical to TRBD2. The length of the CDR3 is 17 residues. From germline, CDR1 is SNHLY and CDR2 FYNNEI. V dropped 8 bases and J dropped 0; count of bases not matched to a gene: 6. The CDR3 nucleotides are TGTGCCAGCCTCGGACTAGCGGGAGGGCCGAGCACAGATACGCAGTATTTT. Translating it yields CASLGLAGGPSTDTQYF.

The chain uses TRBV7-8 and TRBJ2-7, with 7 positions matching TRBD1. Germline values: CDR1 SGHVS, CDR2 FQNEAQ. V dropped 4 bases and J dropped 4; count of bases not matched to a gene: 10. This CDR3 is built from 15 residues. The chain's CDR3 is CASSSRQGGPYEQYF. CDR3 nucleotides: TGTGCCAGCAGCTCCCGACAGGGTGGGCCATACGAGCAGTACTTC.

The CDR3 reads CASSVGGAGYEQYF. The DNA of the CDR3 is TGTGCCAGCAGTGTGGGGGGGGCGGGATACGAGCAGTACTTC. The V call is TRBV19, the J call TRBJ2-7; the D gene is possibly TRBD2 (7 bases). CDR1 is LNHDA and CDR2 is SQIVND in the germline V gene (reference sequence). The ends were cut back, 9 bases at V and 4 bases at J, with 19 bases in the middle. The CDR3 is 14 residues long.

The rearrangement links TRBV6-5 to TRBJ2-7; a weak D match, TRBD2 (6 bases). V shed 6 bases and J shed 5 bases, with 20 bases lying between them. This CDR3 has 15 amino acids. Germline-derived CDR1 and CDR2 are MNHEY and SVGAGI. Written as DNA, the CDR3 is TGTGCCAGCAGGTCTGGTTCATGGACTACCGACGAGCAGTACTTC. Amino acid sequence: CASRSGSWTTDEQYF.

The CDR3 bases are TGTGCCAGCAGCTTCGGCTTGGCGGGAGCTGTTGGCACCGGGGAGCTGTTTTTT. It translates to CASSFGLAGAVGTGELFF. The chain employs TRBV7-3 and TRBJ2-2; 7 bases are shared with TRBD2. The length of the CDR3 is 18 residues. Germline CDR1 SGHTA, CDR2 FQGTGA. V dropped 3 bases and J dropped 4; count of bases not matched to a gene: 14.

The chain has TRBV7-9 and TRBJ1-4; weak D call: TRBD1 (6 bases). V lost 5 bases and J 6 bases, leaving 13 bases between the germline ends. CDR1 SEHNR and CDR2 FQNEAQ come from the germline V gene (reference sequence). The CDR3 loop spans 14 amino acids. The CDR3, as DNA: TGTGCCAGCAGCCCCGACAGGAAGTATGAAAAACTGTTTTTT. This translates into CASSPDRKYEKLFF. The variable domain in full, with the rest retrieved from reference TRBV7-9 and TRBJ1-4, is DTGVSQNPRHKITKRGQNVTFRCDPISEHNRLYWYRQTLGQGPEFLTYFQNEAQLEKSRLLSDRFSAERPKGSFSTLEIQRTEQGDSAMYLCASSPDRKYEKLFFGSGTQLSVL.

The chain carries TRBV12-5 and TRBJ2-2; a weak D match, TRBD2 (5 bases). The CDR3 is 17 residues long. Germline loops: CDR1 LGHNT, CDR2 FRNRAP. V was pared by 4 bases and J by 0 bases, with 15 bases between. CDR3 loop: CASGSNTRLSNTGELFF. Here the CDR3 DNA reads TGTGCTAGTGGTTCGAACACTAGACTTTCGAACACCGGGGAGCTGTTTTTT.